The 5 T cell receptor beta chains below all came from one sample that was sequenced in a study of vaccination effects on CD4 cells after COVID-19. Using immunoSEQ multiplex PCR, the repertoire was profiled, and TCRdb retains in-frame clones only, with some absent. Of 25,000 to 35,000 clones in the sample, more than 60% were seen once. These receptors have no identified antigens. Viral peptide pools were used in the ViraFEST assay to expand antigen-specific CD4+ T cells, and sequencing came afterward. Isolation of CD4+ T cells took place after approximately 10 days of culture. Testing of the vaccine recipients showed negative nucleocapsid antibodies and no prior SARS-CoV-2 infection. Sequencing was performed on CD4+ T cells from PBMCs cultured with SARS-CoV-2 spike peptides, taken before COVID-19 vaccination. These receptor sequences come from a human donor who received a COVID-19 vaccine.

The rearrangement links TRBV5-1 to TRBJ2-5; 8 bases are a match to TRBD2. The CDR3 loop spans 14 amino acids. After removal of 4 bases from V and 1 base from J, the junction contained 3 bases not matched to a gene. In germline, CDR1 is SGHRS, CDR2 YFSETQ. The chain's CDR3 is CASSLGTSQETQYF. The CDR3 DNA sequence: TGCGCCAGCAGCCTCGGGACTAGCCAAGAGACCCAGTACTTC.

The chain recombines TRBV27 with TRBJ1-5, with D unclear. Looked up from germline, CDR1 is MNHEY and CDR2 is SMNVEV (reference sequence). The CDR3 totals 16 residues. Trimming cost V 2 bases and J 0 bases, with 11 bases left between them. Written as DNA, the CDR3 is TGTGCCAGCAGTTTAACCAGAGTCAATAGCAATCAGCCCCAGCATTTT. Protein product: CASSLTRVNSNQPQHF.

This clone showed up just once. The J gene is TRBJ1-4, the V gene TRBV7-2; 7 bases are a match to TRBD1. V lost 5 bases, J lost 5 bases, and 8 bases stayed unmatched. The CDR3 contains 15 residues. Germline CDR1 and CDR2: SGHTA and FQGNSA. CDR3: CASSPQTGLNEKLFF. The CDR3 DNA reads TGTGCCAGCAGCCCACAGACAGGGTTAAATGAAAAACTGTTTTTT.

The J gene is TRBJ2-1, the V gene TRBV6-4, with 9 bases aligning to TRBD2. This CDR3 is 17 amino acids long. Germline trimming cut 0 bases from V and 0 bases from J; bases unmatched to any gene: 3. Germline CDR1 reads MRHNA; CDR2 reads SNTAGT. The CDR3 nucleotides are TGTGCCAGCAGTGACTCCGTTAGCGGGAGCTCCTACAATGAGCAGTTCTTC. It encodes CASSDSVSGSSYNEQFF.

The chain uses TRBV27 and TRBJ2-5; D is possibly TRBD2 (6 bases). Per germline, CDR1 MNHEY and CDR2 SMNVEV (reference sequence). V was pared by 7 bases and J by 5 bases, with 20 bases between. The CDR3 is 15 amino acids. CDR3 loop: CASNRTRRTNETQYF. In DNA, the CDR3 is TGTGCCAGCAACCGAACGCGACGGACTAACGAGACCCAGTACTTC.